Below, 29 T cell receptor beta chains from the same sample are listed, as sequenced in a study of glioma-infiltrating T cells after dendritic cell vaccination. The time point is: after dendritic cell vaccination, including at tumor progression/relapse. Assay: immunoSEQ multiplex PCR; the TCRdb copy retains only in-frame clones and omits some. The data contain about 46,000 clones, 75% to 90% of them singletons. Sequencing was performed on blood, taken after dendritic cell vaccination. These receptors all come from a human donor with glioblastoma.

This chain connects TRBV6-6 to TRBJ2-7; no firm D call. The CDR3 has 14 amino acids. V was trimmed by 7 bases and J by 2 bases, leaving 15 bases between them. Germline V gene lookup returns CDR1 MNHNY and CDR2 SVGAGI (reference sequence). The CDR3 region has the DNA TGTGCCAGCACGTCACGAGGATCCACCTACGAGCAGTACTTC. Translated, it gives CASTSRGSTYEQYF.

V is TRBV27 and J is TRBJ2-7; 12 bases agree with TRBD2. Per the germline V gene, CDR1 is MNHEY and CDR2 is SMNVEV (reference sequence). V shed 0 bases, J shed 6 bases, and the junction held 3 bases outside the gene matches. CDR3 length: 15 amino acids. The CDR3 loop is CASSLSGLAGIEQYF. The CDR3 bases are TGTGCCAGCAGTTTATCTGGACTAGCGGGAATCGAGCAGTACTTC.

This clone was seen only once. The gene calls are TRBV7-2 and TRBJ1-2; no firm D call. Germline lookup yields CDR1 SGHTA and CDR2 FQGNSA. This CDR3 comprises 12 residues. Trimming removed 1 base at V and 4 bases at J, with 4 bases between. DNA of the CDR3: TGTGCCAGCAGCTTAGGGGCCTATGGCTACACCTTC. Protein product: CASSLGAYGYTF.

This chain links TRBV7-2 with TRBJ2-5; possibly TRBD2 for D (7 bases). The germline V gene encodes CDR1 SGHTA and CDR2 FQGNSA. The CDR3 contains 14 residues. V gave up 5 bases and J gave up 5 bases, with 15 bases separating them. CDR3 sequence (DNA): TGTGCCAGCAGCCGACCGGGGGGCCTGGAGACCCAGTACTTC. Its protein product is CASSRPGGLETQYF.

J is TRBJ1-5 and V is TRBV10-3; no clear D gene. Trimming stripped 2 bases from V and 0 bases from J, with 5 bases between. This CDR3 is built from 14 residues. Germline loops: CDR1 ENHRY, CDR2 SYGVKD. As DNA, the CDR3 is TGTGCCATCAGTGAGAATTATAGCAATCAGCCCCAGCATTTT. Residues: CAISENYSNQPQHF.

This chain links TRBV28 with TRBJ1-5, with a weak D call TRBD1 (6 bases). This CDR3 is 13 amino acids long. CDR1 MDHEN and CDR2 SYDVKM come from the germline V gene. V lost 6 bases and J 5 bases, leaving 11 bases between the germline ends. The CDR3 coding sequence is TGTGCCAGCAGGGAACAGGGCCATCAGCCCCAGCATTTT. This encodes CASREQGHQPQHF.

The chain joins TRBV27 to TRBJ1-2; 8 nucleotides align to TRBD1. This CDR3 spans 11 amino acids. Per germline, CDR1 MNHEY and CDR2 SMNVEV (reference sequence). V was pared by 6 bases and J by 8 bases, with 2 bases of the junction left unmatched. The CDR3 nucleotides are TGTGCCAGCAGGGGGACAGGAGGCTACACCTTC. Translated, it gives CASRGTGGYTF.

The gene calls are TRBV25-1 and TRBJ1-3; maybe TRBD1 (5 bases). The CDR3 spans 15 residues. Germline V gene data show CDR1 as MGHDK and CDR2 as SYGVNS. V shed 4 bases and J shed 0 bases, with 10 bases lying between them. The CDR3 DNA sequence: TGTGCCAGCAGTGCTGGGGCAGGCTCTGGAAACACCATATATTTT. Residues: CASSAGAGSGNTIYF.

The chain links TRBV5-5 to TRBJ2-5, with TRBD2 matching over 7 bases. V gave up 0 bases and J gave up 5 bases; unmatched junction bases: 7. This CDR3 comprises 15 residues. CDR1 is SGHKS, CDR2 YYEKEE, per germline (reference sequence). Here the CDR3 reads CASSLAGGNWETQYF. CDR3 nucleotides: TGTGCCAGCAGCTTGGCCGGGGGGAATTGGGAGACCCAGTACTTC.

This clone was observed a single time. For the CDR3, the DNA is TGCGCCAGCAGCTTGGGGCATCCGAACACTGAAGCTTTCTTT. It translates to CASSLGHPNTEAFF. The chain couples TRBV5-1 to TRBJ1-1; D gene uncertain. Germline V gives CDR1 SGHRS, CDR2 YFSETQ. The V end was cut by 0 bases, the J end by 1 base, with 7 bases between. The CDR3 spans 14 residues.

The chain combines TRBV5-1 with TRBJ2-2; TRBD1 matches 10 bases. Germline lookup yields CDR1 SGHRS and CDR2 YFSETQ. The V gene end was trimmed by 0 bases and the J gene end by 5 bases; junction bases not matched to a gene: 4. The length of the CDR3 is 16 residues. The CDR3 reads CASSLVGTGATGELFF. The CDR3 nucleotides read TGCGCCAGCAGCTTGGTCGGGACAGGGGCTACCGGGGAGCTGTTTTTT.

Of note for this clone: With a far larger clone one base away, a read error is the likely cause. The rearrangement uses TRBV19 and TRBJ2-7, with a weak D call TRBD1 (5 bases). The CDR3 totals 15 residues. Germline V gene lookup returns CDR1 LNHDA and CDR2 SQIVND (reference sequence). The CDR3 region has the DNA TGTGCCTGTAGACGGACACCCACCGCGCCCTACGAGCAGTACTTC. It translates to CACRRTPTAPYEQYF. Based on the CDR3 plus reference TRBV19 and TRBJ2-7, the full variable domain is DGGITQSPKYLFRKEGQNVTLSCEQNLNHDAMYWYRQDPGQGLRLIYYSQIVNDFQKGDIAEGYSVSREKKESFPLTVTSAQKNPTAFYLCACRRTPTAPYEQYFGPGTRLTVT.

J is TRBJ2-7 and V is TRBV27, with TRBD1 as a possible D gene (6 bases). The CDR3 runs 16 residues. V was shortened by 2 bases and J by 1 base, with 15 bases between the two germline ends. The germline gives CDR1 MNHEY, CDR2 SMNVEV (reference sequence). The CDR3 protein is CASSLKRPRGSYEQYF. The CDR3 DNA reads TGTGCCAGCAGTTTAAAGCGCCCCAGGGGATCCTACGAGCAGTACTTC.

The chain employs TRBV10-3 and TRBJ2-1; D remains unclear. CDR1 and CDR2 from the germline V gene are ENHRY and SYGVKD. This CDR3 contains 11 residues. The V and J ends lost 2 bases and 15 bases respectively, with 11 bases between them. The CDR3 DNA reads TGTGCCATCAGTGAGACCAGAAGTCTGTTCTTC. It yields the protein CAISETRSLFF.

The rearrangement uses TRBV6-1 and TRBJ2-7, with D possibly TRBD2 on 6 matching bases. The CDR3 consists of 15 residues. V lost 6 bases to trimming and J lost 0 bases, with 15 bases between them. Germline V gene data show CDR1 as MNHNS and CDR2 as SASEGT. CDR3 in amino acids: CASSLFGGSSYEQYF. CDR3 bases: TGTGCCAGCAGCCTATTCGGAGGGAGCTCCTACGAGCAGTACTTC.

The chain recombines TRBV19 with TRBJ2-5, with 7 bases identical to TRBD2. The germline V gene encodes CDR1 LNHDA and CDR2 SQIVND (reference sequence). The CDR3 totals 16 residues. Trimming removed 1 base from V and 5 bases from J; junction bases left unmatched: 10. The CDR3 DNA sequence: TGTGCCAGTAGTATAGGGCGAGGCGGGAGTGCTGAGACCCAGTACTTC. It yields the protein CASSIGRGGSAETQYF. The full variable domain, with the rest looked up from reference TRBV19 and TRBJ2-5, is DGGITQSPKYLFRKEGQNVTLSCEQNLNHDAMYWYRQDPGQGLRLIYYSQIVNDFQKGDIAEGYSVSREKKESFPLTVTSAQKNPTAFYLCASSIGRGGSAETQYFGPGTRLLVL.

This chain's CDR3 is CASSPVGQGGTGELFF. CDR3 DNA sequence: TGCGCCAGCAGCCCAGTGGGACAGGGGGGCACCGGGGAGCTGTTTTTT. The chain recombines TRBV5-1 with TRBJ2-2; 11 bases line up with TRBD1. V dropped 4 bases and J dropped 4; count of bases not matched to a gene: 6. CDR3 length equals 16 residues. Germline V CDR1 and CDR2: SGHRS, YFSETQ.

V and J are TRBV28 and TRBJ1-2; the D gene is possibly TRBD1 (5 bases). Germline CDR1 MDHEN, CDR2 SYDVKM. CDR3 size: 14 residues. The ends were cut back, 6 bases at V and 4 bases at J, with 15 bases in the middle. CDR3 DNA sequence: TGTGCCAGCAGCTCCGGTGGACATTCCTATGGCTACACCTTC. Its translation is CASSSGGHSYGYTF.

CDR3 sequence: CASSFAGRSYEQYF. CDR3 bases: TGTGCCAGCAGTTTTGCAGGCCGCTCCTACGAGCAGTACTTC. The chain couples TRBV27 to TRBJ2-7; D unclear. Germline V CDR1 and CDR2: MNHEY, SMNVEV (reference sequence). V was shortened by 3 bases and J by 0 bases, with 9 bases between the two germline ends. CDR3 length: 14 amino acids.

The chain has TRBV28 and TRBJ2-6; possibly TRBD1 for D (5 bases). CDR1 MDHEN and CDR2 SYDVKM come from the germline V gene. This CDR3 has 15 residues. V dropped 6 bases and J dropped 0 bases, with 9 bases sitting between them. CDR3 nucleotides: TGTGCCAGCAGGTACACAGGCTCTGGGGCCAACGTCCTGACTTTC. Translation: CASRYTGSGANVLTF.

The rearrangement uses TRBV29-1 and TRBJ1-5; 8 bases agree with TRBD1. The germline V gene has CDR1 SQVTM and CDR2 ANQGSEA. The CDR3 is made up of 14 amino acids. After removal of 4 bases from V and 2 bases from J, the junction contained 4 bases not matched to a gene. CDR3 sequence reads: CSVGPGGRNQPQHF. CDR3 DNA: TGCAGCGTTGGGCCAGGGGGCCGCAATCAGCCCCAGCATTTT.

This clone has only one observation. J is TRBJ2-3 and V is TRBV2; the D gene is possibly TRBD2 (5 bases). Trimming pared 6 bases from V and 0 bases from J, leaving 13 bases between. The CDR3 covers 15 residues. The germline V gene encodes CDR1 SNHLY and CDR2 FYNNEI. CDR3 residues: CASSLHRGSTDTQYF. CDR3 coding DNA: TGTGCCAGCAGCCTACACCGGGGAAGCACAGATACGCAGTATTTT. The variable domain in full, with the rest retrieved from reference TRBV2 and TRBJ2-3, is EPEVTQTPSHQVTQMGQEVILRCVPISNHLYFYWYRQILGQKVEFLVSFYNNEISEKSEIFDDQFSVERPDGSNFTLKIRSTKLEDSAMYFCASSLHRGSTDTQYFGPGTRLTVL.

This clone was counted only a few times. V usage is TRBV5-1 and J usage is TRBJ2-7, with D perhaps matching TRBD2 (5 bases). Germline V gene sequence: CDR1 SGHRS, CDR2 YFSETQ. Trimming removed 4 bases at V and 5 bases at J, with 7 bases between. This CDR3 spans 11 amino acids. Written as DNA, the CDR3 is TGCGCCAGCAGCCGGGATGACGAGCAGTACTTC. Its translation: CASSRDDEQYF.

The CDR3 bases are TGTGCCAGCAGCCCAATACAGGGTCGTCATGGCTACACCTTC. It yields the protein CASSPIQGRHGYTF. This sequence joins TRBV2 and TRBJ1-2; tentatively, D is TRBD1 (6 bases). The germline V gene encodes CDR1 SNHLY and CDR2 FYNNEI. This CDR3 is 14 amino acids long. V lost 6 bases, J lost 6 bases, and 17 bases lay in between.

The CDR3 protein is CATRGQGADTGELFF. The CDR3 nucleotides are TGTGCCACCAGGGGACAGGGGGCGGACACCGGGGAGCTGTTTTTT. The chain uses TRBV15 and TRBJ2-2; 12 nucleotides match TRBD1. Trimming cost V 6 bases and J 3 bases; bases outside gene matches: 2. CDR3 length equals 15 residues. Germline V gene sequence: CDR1 LNHNV, CDR2 YYDKDF (reference sequence).

This clone was counted between two and nine times. CDR3: CASSLGGRGRTGANVLTF. The CDR3 nucleotides read TGTGCCAGCAGTTTGGGTGGCAGGGGGCGTACAGGGGCCAACGTCCTGACTTTC. V usage is TRBV28 and J usage is TRBJ2-6, with 8 bases that match TRBD1. From germline, CDR1 is MDHEN and CDR2 SYDVKM. The V gene end was trimmed by 3 bases and the J gene end by 4 bases; junction bases not matched to a gene: 11. CDR3 length: 18 amino acids.

CDR3 bases: TGTGCCATCGGCCCCGAAGAGACCCAGTACTTC. Protein product: CAIGPEETQYF. V gene TRBV10-3 combines with J gene TRBJ2-5; D unclear. Germline CDR1 and CDR2: ENHRY and SYGVKD. CDR3 length: 11 residues. Trimming took 8 bases from V and 3 from J, leaving 7 bases between them.

This clone turned up a few times. The V call is TRBV4-3, the J call TRBJ2-7, with D perhaps matching TRBD2 (6 bases). The ends were cut back, 4 bases at V and 0 bases at J, with 28 bases in the middle. The CDR3 extends over 20 amino acids. CDR1 is LGHNA, CDR2 YSLEER, per germline. The CDR3: CASSLSISTLGAGPSYEQYF. The CDR3 DNA is TGCGCCAGCAGCCTTAGTATAAGCACCCTCGGGGCGGGGCCCTCCTACGAGCAGTACTTC.

The chain joins TRBV4-3 to TRBJ2-2; TRBD1 agrees at 11 bases. The trim removed 2 bases at V and 6 bases at J, leaving 2 bases unmatched. The CDR3 is made up of 15 amino acids. Germline loops: CDR1 LGHNA, CDR2 YSLEER. The DNA of the CDR3 is TGCGCCAGCAGCCAACTGGGACAGGGGGCCGGGGAGCTGTTTTTT. This sequence encodes CASSQLGQGAGELFF.